This TCR beta chain was documented in a study of CD8 T cells in ankylosing spondylitis. In germline, CDR1 is SGHRS, CDR2 YFSETQ. The V gene lost 1 base and the J gene lost 0 bases, with 14 bases spanning the gap. The CDR3 is 17 residues long. About this clonotype: Its cognate antigen is unknown.

For TCR beta, libraries came from quantitative 5'-RACE with molecular barcodes. TCRdb reprocessed the 5' RACE reads with MiXCR, giving one entry per CDR3 protein. The table records under 550,000 distinct CDR3 sequences, approximately 26% of them present only once. Study outcomes and limitations: Among TCR beta sequences, a motif of about 8 highly homologous variants appeared characteristic of ankylosing spondylitis blood.

V is TRBV5-1 and J is TRBJ1-5; no reliable D call. The source is a male donor with ankylosing spondylitis. Sequenced sample: blood, either unsorted or a sorted T cell fraction (not recorded which). CDR3 region: CASSLNSLSNSNQPQHF. As DNA, the CDR3 is TGCGCCAGCAGCTTGAACAGCTTAAGCAATAGCAATCAGCCCCAGCATTTT.